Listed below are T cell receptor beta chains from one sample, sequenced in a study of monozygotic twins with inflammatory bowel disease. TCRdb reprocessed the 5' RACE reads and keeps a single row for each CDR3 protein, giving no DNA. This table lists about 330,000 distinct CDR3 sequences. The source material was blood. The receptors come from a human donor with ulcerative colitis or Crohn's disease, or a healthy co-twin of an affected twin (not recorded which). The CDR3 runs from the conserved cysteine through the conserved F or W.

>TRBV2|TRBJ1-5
CASSDSSTSNQPQHF
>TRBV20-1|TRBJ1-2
CSGVSLYYGYTF
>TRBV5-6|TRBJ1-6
CASSLQGAGSPLHF
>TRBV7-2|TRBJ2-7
CASSLGGRFNEQYF
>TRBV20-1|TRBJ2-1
CSARKTSGNNEQFF
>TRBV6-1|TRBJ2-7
CASSAPGLAVYEQYF
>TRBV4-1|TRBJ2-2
CASSQDLLGELFF
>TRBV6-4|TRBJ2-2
CASSREGSNTGELFF
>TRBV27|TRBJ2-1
CASSLYGPNEQFF
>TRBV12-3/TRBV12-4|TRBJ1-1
CASSFRDSTEAFF
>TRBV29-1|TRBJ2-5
CSVAYSQETQYF
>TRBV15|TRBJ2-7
CATSRDVGGNLNYEQYF
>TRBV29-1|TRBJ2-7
CSVEVGQLNYEQYF
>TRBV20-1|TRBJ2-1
CSASGRRGNEQFF
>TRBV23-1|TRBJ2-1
CASSQYSAGEVRNEQFF
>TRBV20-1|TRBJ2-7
CSAFDERRGSYEQYF
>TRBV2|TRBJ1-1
CAIEESMNTEAFF
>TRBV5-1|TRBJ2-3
CASSPLRGADTQYF
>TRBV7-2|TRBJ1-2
CASSRENRGASGYTF
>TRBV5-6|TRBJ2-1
CASSSGILEQFF
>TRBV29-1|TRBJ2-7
CSAGQGSEQYF
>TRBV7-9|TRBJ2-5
CATTGGATQYF
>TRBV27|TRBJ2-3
CASRKLAGVTDTQYF
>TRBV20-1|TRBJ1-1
CSASRRNTEAFF
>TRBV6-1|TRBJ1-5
CASMWGGINSNQPQHF
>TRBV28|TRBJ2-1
CASSARGPAPNEQFF
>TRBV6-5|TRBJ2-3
CASSYPRGGGLTDTQYF
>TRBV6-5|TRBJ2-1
CASSYWRGNNEQFF
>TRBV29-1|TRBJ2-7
CSVESGSYEQYF
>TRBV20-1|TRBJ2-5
CSGVSGDQETQYF
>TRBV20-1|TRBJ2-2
CSAQRERYTGELFF
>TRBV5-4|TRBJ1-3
CASSAGPNVGNTIYF
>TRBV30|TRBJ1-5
CAWSQTDQPQHF
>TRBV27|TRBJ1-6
CASNPSGGSPLHF
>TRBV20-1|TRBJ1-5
CSAGQGNQPQHF
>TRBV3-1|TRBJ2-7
CASSWDYAYEQYF
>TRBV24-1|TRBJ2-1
CATSDLDRGVYNEQFF
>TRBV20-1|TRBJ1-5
CSARRPYSNQPQHF
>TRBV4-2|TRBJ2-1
CASSQEFRTSRVYNEQFF
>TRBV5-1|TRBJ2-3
CASSFLGATGDTQYF
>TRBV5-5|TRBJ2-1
CASSVGVRDNEQFF
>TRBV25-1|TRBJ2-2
CASNEVGELFF
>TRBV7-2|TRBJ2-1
CASSSPSGRVDNEQFF
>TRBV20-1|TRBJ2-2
CSADQGRNGELFF
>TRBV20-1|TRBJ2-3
CSASPPGGVTDTQYF
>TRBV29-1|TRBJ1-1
CSSMKQANTEAFF
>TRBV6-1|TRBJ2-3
CASSQTPTSGVSTDTQYF
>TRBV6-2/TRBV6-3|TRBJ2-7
CASSWPSRGTYEQYF